The entry below gives a single T cell receptor beta chain sequence along with its context. Which antigen it targets is not known. The sample holds no much larger clone one base away, and base qualities are not on file. These data come from a study of identical twins (dated by TCRdb to the mid-2010s). In terms of the full investigation: The study deep-sequenced TCR alpha and beta repertoires from monozygotic twins, unrelated adults of various ages and cord blood to test whether fetal clonotypes persist. To rule out contamination, the twin experiments were replicated at different times with different library preparation protocols.

All donors were healthy Caucasians. Beyond this particular receptor, the publication reports: Invariant T cells such as MAIT and iNKT could partly confound zero-insertion analyses, though diverse VJ usage argued against this for most clonotypes. Out-of-frame TCR alpha sharing in monozygotic twins was systematically underestimated by recombination models, whereas sharing between unrelated individuals was in agreement with the recombination models. Abundant cord blood beta clonotypes carried fewer insertions; young adult naive repertoires showed a weaker similar trend, while memory repertoires showed none. Because the same donors could not be followed over many years, the conclusions depended on cross-sectional statistical analysis. A weaker excess of twin sharing was found in beta out-of-frame sequences because the signal-to-noise ratio was lowered by fewer shared sequences. Out-of-frame TCR alpha sequences shared between twins showed an excess of low generation-probability sequences compared with coincidental sharing between unrelated individuals.

Preparation of the library involved 5' RACE. Instrument used: Illumina HiSeq 2000. A universal primer binding site was added through template switching, and the final cDNA carried a unique molecular identifier so that TCR cDNA molecules could be counted accurately. First-strand cDNA for TCR alpha and beta chains was synthesized from specific primers in the conserved constant-segment region. To control for contamination, every cDNA library carried two barcodes: a SMART-Mk sample barcode plus Illumina barcodes. TruSeq adapter sequences, together with Illumina sample barcodes, were added in two successive PCR steps. Sequencing of the TCR alpha and beta cDNA libraries was done on the Illumina HiSeq platform using custom primers. In the source study's methods: Unique molecular identifiers were extracted from raw reads with MiGEC, and CDR3 positions were determined with MiXCR. Recombination models were inferred per individual with the repgenHMM and IGoR tools using an EM algorithm. The analysis of shared clonotypes was done with the tcR package in R, with sharing normalized by the product of cloneset sizes. To study raw recombination without the effects of thymic and clonal selection, out-of-frame nonproductive sequences were analyzed. TCRdb itself trimmed the public reads at Q25 with fastp, ran MiXCR and retained productive beta chains. Every CDR3 protein is listed once, alongside the most common genes and DNA of its rows. The authors' filters were not applied to this entry. The sample table contains around 1.7 million distinct CDR3 sequences; only one count was recorded for around 33% of them. The ten top clones hold under 0.35% of the sample.

The sample consisted of cord blood. The receptor was isolated from a newborn girl in good health.

This receptor has the CDR3 CAISESGLAGGDNEQFF. The DNA sequence reads TGTGCCATCAGTGAGTCAGGCTTAGCGGGGGGAGACAATGAGCAGTTCTTC. The chain couples TRBV10-3 to TRBJ2-1, with TRBD2 identical over 10 junction bases. CDR1 and CDR2 were assigned from the germline V gene as ENHRY and SYGVKD. Germline trimming: 0 bases from V, 5 bases from J; junction bases outside gene matches: 7. Taken from cysteine to phenylalanine, the CDR3 has 17 residues. Solely the CDR3 DNA is kept, with 51 bases framed from the first base.